Given below is one T cell receptor beta chain in context. Its matching antigen is unknown. Method: immunoSEQ multiplex PCR; TCRdb's copy keeps in-frame clones and lacks some. The sample holds 40,000 to 60,000 clones, over 65% seen once. Trimming stripped 5 bases from V and 5 bases from J, with 18 bases between. Germline loops: CDR1 SGHVS, CDR2 FQNEAQ. The CDR3 length is 15 residues. The data belong to a study of PD-1 blockade in mismatch repair-deficient tumors. Study information: Patients had over 10 mismatch repair-deficient cancer types, all previously treated and progressing. The study, taken as a whole, reports: Tumor-resident clones, often absent from pretreatment blood, expanded after pembrolizumab and then contracted.

All patients were mismatch repair deficient, assessed by either PCR or immunohistochemistry. The chain is built from TRBV7-8 and TRBJ1-1, with D unresolved. This TCR came from an adult with mismatch repair-deficient cancer. The specimen was peripheral blood, collected 4 weeks after starting pembrolizumab. This chain's CDR3 is CASSLGRPTRTEAFF. DNA for the CDR3: TGTGCCAGCAGCCTCGGGAGGCCAACCCGAACTGAAGCTTTCTTT.